Listed below are T cell receptor beta chains from one sample, sequenced in a study of blood T cell repertoires in COVID-19. The data were produced by immunoSEQ multiplex PCR, yet TCRdb's version contains in-frame clones alone and is incomplete. Here the sample spans roughly 330,000 clones, over 70% being singletons. The source material was peripheral blood. Receptors were obtained from a woman in her 50s with acute or convalescent COVID-19. The CDR3 runs from the conserved cysteine through the conserved F or W. The D gene is left open where the match is weak. The size of a clone is reported for some rows only, either as once, few or many, or as a class for expanded clones.

length: 15
J: TRBJ2-1
size: few
V: TRBV7-3
D: TRBD2
CDR3: CASSLSLAGDNEQFF
DNA: TGTGCCAGCAGCTTAAGTCTAGCGGGGGACAATGAGCAGTTCTTC

length: 15
J: TRBJ1-2
size: NA
V: TRBV3-1/TRBV3-2
D: TRBD1
CDR3: CASSQAGQGGYGYTF
DNA: TGTGCCAGCAGCCAAGCCGGACAGGGCGGCTATGGCTACACCTTC

length: 17
J: TRBJ1-4
size: NA
V: TRBV4-3
D: TRBD1
CDR3: CASSQDYPGQLNEKLFF
DNA: TGCGCCAGCAGCCAAGACTATCCGGGACAGCTTAATGAAAAACTGTTTTTT

length: 13
J: TRBJ2-3
size: NA
V: TRBV10-3
D: NA
CDR3: CAMTRGGTDTQYF
DNA: TGTGCCATGACCAGGGGGGGCACAGATACGCAGTATTTT

length: 14
J: TRBJ2-6
size: NA
V: TRBV6-6
D: NA
CDR3: CASSSNSGANVLTF
DNA: TGTGCCAGCAGTTCCAACTCTGGGGCCAACGTCCTGACTTTC

length: 17
J: TRBJ1-6
size: NA
V: TRBV6-2/TRBV6-3
D: TRBD1
CDR3: CASSLGQGASENSPLHF
DNA: TGTGCCAGCAGCCTTGGACAGGGGGCCTCCGAGAATTCACCCCTCCACTTT

length: 16
J: TRBJ2-3
size: NA
V: TRBV11-3
D: NA
CDR3: CASSLATAAGTDTQYF
DNA: TGTGCCAGCAGCTTAGCCACCGCCGCAGGCACAGATACGCAGTATTTT

length: 19
J: TRBJ2-3
size: NA
V: TRBV7-2
D: TRBD2
CDR3: CASSFETSGRASSSDTQYF
DNA: TGTGCCAGCAGCTTCGAGACTAGCGGGAGGGCCTCTTCTTCAGATACGCAGTATTTT

length: 16
J: TRBJ2-3
size: NA
V: TRBV2
D: TRBD2
CDR3: CASSEISGLAGDTQYF
DNA: TGTGCCAGCAGTGAAATATCTGGACTAGCGGGAGATACGCAGTATTTT

length: 15
J: TRBJ2-1
size: NA
V: TRBV24-1
D: NA
CDR3: CATSDPRSSYNEQFF
DNA: TGTGCCACCAGTGATCCGAGAAGCTCCTACAATGAGCAGTTCTTC

length: 12
J: TRBJ1-3
size: NA
V: TRBV30
D: NA
CDR3: CAWSDSRNTIYF
DNA: TGTGCCTGGAGTGACTCCAGAAACACCATATATTTT

length: 18
J: TRBJ2-1
size: NA
V: TRBV18
D: TRBD2
CDR3: CASSPLTSGGDSYNEQFF
DNA: TGTGCCAGCTCACCTTTAACGAGCGGGGGGGACTCCTACAATGAGCAGTTCTTC

length: 15
J: TRBJ2-7
size: NA
V: TRBV18
D: TRBD2
CDR3: CASSRSGSGPYEQYF
DNA: TGTGCCAGCTCACGTAGCGGGAGCGGCCCCTACGAGCAGTACTTC

length: 13
J: TRBJ1-4
size: NA
V: TRBV2
D: NA
CDR3: CASNYATNEKLFF
DNA: TGTGCCAGCAACTATGCAACTAATGAAAAACTGTTTTTT

length: 16
J: TRBJ2-3
size: NA
V: TRBV10-3
D: TRBD2
CDR3: CAISESKTSGVDTQYF
DNA: TGTGCCATCAGTGAGTCAAAAACTAGCGGGGTGGATACGCAGTATTTT

length: 15
J: TRBJ2-4
size: NA
V: TRBV7-8
D: NA
CDR3: CASSLTRHRENIQYF
DNA: TGTGCCAGCAGCCTTACGAGGCACAGGGAAAACATTCAGTACTTC

length: 13
J: TRBJ2-7
size: NA
V: TRBV27
D: NA
CDR3: CASSWGRGYEQYF
DNA: TGTGCCAGCAGTTGGGGCAGGGGCTACGAGCAGTACTTC

length: 14
J: TRBJ1-2
size: once
V: TRBV5-1
D: NA
CDR3: CASSLNSATDGYTF
DNA: TGCGCCAGCAGCTTGAACAGTGCAACGGATGGCTACACCTTC

length: 15
J: TRBJ1-2
size: once
V: TRBV19
D: TRBD1
CDR3: CAIGGQGDDNYGYTF
DNA: TGTGCCATCGGGGGACAGGGGGACGATAACTATGGCTACACCTTC

length: 14
J: TRBJ1-2
size: NA
V: TRBV15
D: NA
CDR3: CATSSPTDLGGYTF
DNA: TGTGCCACCAGCAGCCCGACAGATTTAGGGGGCTACACCTTC

length: 14
J: TRBJ1-2
size: few
V: TRBV5-5
D: NA
CDR3: CASSLGAGNYGYTF
DNA: TGTGCCAGCAGCTTGGGGGCAGGGAACTATGGCTACACCTTC

length: 14
J: TRBJ1-1
size: NA
V: TRBV24-1
D: NA
CDR3: CATSDASGGTEAFF
DNA: TGTGCCACCAGTGATGCCTCGGGGGGGACTGAAGCTTTCTTT

length: 15
J: TRBJ2-2
size: once
V: TRBV28
D: NA
CDR3: CASRSGGLNTGELFF
DNA: TGTGCCAGCAGGTCGGGGGGCTTGAACACCGGGGAGCTGTTTTTT